This TCR beta chain was documented in a study of blood T cell repertoires in COVID-19. V was trimmed by 6 bases and J by 2 bases, leaving 14 bases between them. The CDR3 spans 16 residues. Germline V gene lookup returns CDR1 MDHEN and CDR2 SYDVKM. Authors' processing steps: The assay estimated nucleated cells by amplifying reference gene primers. Clones were read by immunoSEQ multiplex PCR, and TCRdb kept only the in-frame ones, dropping some. That table is the source of V, J and clone size, and D and trimming were worked out from the DNA. The table includes 90,000 or so clones, less than 90% detected once.

Sequencing used peripheral blood. The chain couples TRBV28 to TRBJ2-6; possible D gene TRBD1, 6 bases. The TCR comes from a human donor in a cohort sampled during active COVID-19. CDR3 sequence reads: CASSLTGWAGANVLTF. The CDR3 region has the DNA TGTGCCAGCAGCCTGACAGGCTGGGCTGGGGCCAACGTCCTGACTTTC.